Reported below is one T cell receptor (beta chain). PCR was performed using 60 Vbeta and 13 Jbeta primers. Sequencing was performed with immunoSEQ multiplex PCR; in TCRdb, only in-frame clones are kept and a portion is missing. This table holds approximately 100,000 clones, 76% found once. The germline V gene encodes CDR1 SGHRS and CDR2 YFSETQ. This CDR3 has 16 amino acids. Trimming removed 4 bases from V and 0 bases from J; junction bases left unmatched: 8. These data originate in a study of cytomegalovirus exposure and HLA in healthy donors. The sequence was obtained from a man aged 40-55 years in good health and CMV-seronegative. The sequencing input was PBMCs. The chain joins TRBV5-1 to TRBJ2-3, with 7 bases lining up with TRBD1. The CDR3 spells CASSERQGGSTDTQYF. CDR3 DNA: TGCGCCAGCAGCGAACGACAGGGCGGAAGCACAGATACGCAGTATTTT.